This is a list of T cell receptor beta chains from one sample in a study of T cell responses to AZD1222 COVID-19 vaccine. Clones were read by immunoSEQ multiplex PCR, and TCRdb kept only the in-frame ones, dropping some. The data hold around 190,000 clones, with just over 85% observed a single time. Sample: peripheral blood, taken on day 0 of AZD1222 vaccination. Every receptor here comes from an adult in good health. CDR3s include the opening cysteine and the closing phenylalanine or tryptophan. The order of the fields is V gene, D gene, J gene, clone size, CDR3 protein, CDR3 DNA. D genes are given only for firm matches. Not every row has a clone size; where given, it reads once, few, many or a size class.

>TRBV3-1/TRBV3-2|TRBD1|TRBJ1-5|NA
CASSLRTGGQPQHF
TGTGCCAGCAGCCTCCGGACAGGGGGTCAGCCCCAGCATTTT
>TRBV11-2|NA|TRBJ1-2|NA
CASSPRTASHTF
TGTGCCAGCAGCCCCCGTACTGCGTCCCACACCTTC
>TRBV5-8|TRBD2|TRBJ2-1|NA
CASSLGLAGGLNEQFF
TGTGCCAGCAGCCTGGGACTAGCGGGGGGGCTCAATGAGCAGTTCTTC
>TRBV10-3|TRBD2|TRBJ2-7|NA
CAISERATGTSSLSSYEQYF
TGTGCCATCAGTGAGAGAGCTACCGGGACTAGCTCCTTAAGCTCCTACGAGCAGTACTTC
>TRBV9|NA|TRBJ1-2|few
CASSARSDYGYTF
TGTGCCAGCAGCGCGCGGTCGGACTATGGCTACACCTTC
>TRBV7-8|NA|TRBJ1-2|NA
CASSSIRVSGGYTF
TGTGCCAGCAGCTCTATCAGGGTTTCTGGTGGCTACACCTTC
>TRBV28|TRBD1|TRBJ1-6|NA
CASSFKLGQGLAPLHF
TGTGCCAGCAGTTTCAAATTGGGACAGGGGTTGGCACCCCTCCACTTT
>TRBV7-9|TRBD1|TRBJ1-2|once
CASSSRTGGIYGYTF
TGTGCCAGCAGCTCCCGGACAGGTGGTATCTATGGCTACACCTTC
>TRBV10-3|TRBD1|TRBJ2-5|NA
CAIRLDRGQETQYF
TGTGCCATCAGGTTGGACAGGGGGCAAGAGACCCAGTACTTC
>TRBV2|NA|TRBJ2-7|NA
CASSERRSPYEQYF
TGTGCCAGCAGTGAGAGGCGGTCTCCCTACGAGCAGTACTTC
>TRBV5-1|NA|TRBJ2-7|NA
CASSPPLLALEDGEQYF
TGCGCCAGCAGCCCCCCTTTATTAGCCCTGGAAGATGGGGAGCAGTACTTC
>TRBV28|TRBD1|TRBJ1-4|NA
CASTTTGQGEKLFF
TGTGCCAGCACCACTACGGGACAGGGTGAAAAACTGTTTTTT
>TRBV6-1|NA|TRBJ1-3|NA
CASSEADGGYTIYF
TGTGCCAGCAGTGAAGCGGACGGCGGATACACCATATATTTT
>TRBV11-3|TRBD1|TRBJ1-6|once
CASSKTGDNSPLHF
TGTGCCAGCAGCAAGACAGGGGATAATTCACCCCTCCACTTT